One sample yielded the 2 T cell receptor beta chains listed below, sequenced in a study of blood T cells in healthy people across ages. Alongside a J-beta primer mix, a sample-barcoded 5' primer served in a second PCR lasting about 7 to 12 cycles. TCRdb called the 5' RACE reads again in MiXCR, with one record for every CDR3 protein. Among 650,000 to 950,000 distinct CDR3 sequences listed, approximately 48% were seen once. Sequenced material: blood. Receptors originate from a man aged 55-75 years in good health.

The V and J genes are TRBV7-9 and TRBJ2-2, with D possibly being TRBD1 or TRBD2 (5 bases each). V was pared by 6 bases and J by 2 bases, with 13 bases between. The CDR3 is made up of 15 amino acids. The V gene's germline CDR1 is SEHNR and CDR2 FQNEAQ (reference sequence). The CDR3 reads CASSATGGNTGELFF. In DNA form, the CDR3 reads TGTGCCAGCAGTGCCACAGGAGGCAACACCGGGGAGCTGTTTTTT.

This clonotype was found once. The chain joins TRBV7-8 to TRBJ2-3; TRBD1 agrees at 10 bases. The CDR3 totals 16 residues. In germline, CDR1 is SGHVS, CDR2 FQNEAQ. Losses at the gene ends were 4 bases for V and 1 base for J; bases not matched to a gene: 5. DNA of the CDR3: TGTGCCAGCAGCTCCTCCGGGACAGGGGGCACAGATACGCAGTATTTT. It translates to CASSSSGTGGTDTQYF.